One T cell receptor beta chain is described in this entry. This CDR3 has 18 residues. Trimming took 6 bases from V and 1 from J, leaving 21 bases between them. Germline V gene data show CDR1 as WNHNN and CDR2 as SYGVQD (reference sequence). Original processing notes: Estimated nucleated cell counts came from reference gene primer amplification. Assay used: immunoSEQ multiplex PCR; TCRdb lists only in-frame clones, some missing. V and J calls and clone size are given by that table; D and trimming were obtained from the DNA. The sample includes some 47,000 clones, 86% of them seen just once. The entry originates in a study of blood T cell repertoires in COVID-19. Study summary: Whether acute or convalescent, the COVID-19 samples came from the United States, Italy and Spain. From T cells, B-cell-depleted T cells, or PBMCs came the material, which was cDNA or gDNA.

The chain combines TRBV10-1 with TRBJ2-2; perhaps TRBD1 as D (6 bases). Sequenced sample: peripheral blood. The clonotype was recovered from a woman aged 60-75 years with acute or convalescent COVID-19. The CDR3 spells CASSPGETGPMNTGELFF. The CDR3 region has the DNA TGCGCCAGCAGCCCCGGTGAAACAGGGCCCATGAACACCGGGGAGCTGTTTTTT.